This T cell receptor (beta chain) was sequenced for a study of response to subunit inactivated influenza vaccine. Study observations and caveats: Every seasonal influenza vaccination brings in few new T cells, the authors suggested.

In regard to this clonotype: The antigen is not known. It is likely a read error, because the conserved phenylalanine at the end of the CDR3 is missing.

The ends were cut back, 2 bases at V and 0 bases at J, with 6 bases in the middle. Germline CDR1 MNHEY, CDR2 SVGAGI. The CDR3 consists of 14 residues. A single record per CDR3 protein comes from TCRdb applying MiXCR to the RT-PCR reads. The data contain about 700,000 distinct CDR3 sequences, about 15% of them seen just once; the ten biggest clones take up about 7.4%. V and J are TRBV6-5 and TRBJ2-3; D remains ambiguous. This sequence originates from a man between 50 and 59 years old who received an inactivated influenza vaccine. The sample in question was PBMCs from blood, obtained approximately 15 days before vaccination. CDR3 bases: TGTGCCAGCAGTTACGGTGGGAGCACAGATACGCAGTATTTA. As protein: CASSYGGSTDTQYL.